This TCR beta chain is drawn from a study of T cells after yellow fever vaccination. Germline CDR1 and CDR2: SEHNR and FQNEAQ (reference sequence). The CDR3 is 13 amino acids. V gave up 5 bases and J gave up 14 bases, with 19 bases separating them. Each CDR3 protein gets one entry after TCRdb re-called the 5' RACE reads with MiXCR. The sample yields 110,000 to 150,000 distinct CDR3 sequences, around 6.3% seen once. This clonotype has at least ten counts. V and J are TRBV7-9 and TRBJ2-1; D might be TRBD2 (5 bases). This sequence was found in a man aged 30-40 years who received the YFV17D yellow fever vaccine. Sequencing used CD4+ T cells sorted from PBMCs, obtained 10 days after the yellow fever booster vaccination. The CDR3 loop reads CASSPSGGSAEFF. The CDR3 DNA is TGTGCCAGCAGCCCCTCGGGTGGGAGTGCCGAGTTCTTC.